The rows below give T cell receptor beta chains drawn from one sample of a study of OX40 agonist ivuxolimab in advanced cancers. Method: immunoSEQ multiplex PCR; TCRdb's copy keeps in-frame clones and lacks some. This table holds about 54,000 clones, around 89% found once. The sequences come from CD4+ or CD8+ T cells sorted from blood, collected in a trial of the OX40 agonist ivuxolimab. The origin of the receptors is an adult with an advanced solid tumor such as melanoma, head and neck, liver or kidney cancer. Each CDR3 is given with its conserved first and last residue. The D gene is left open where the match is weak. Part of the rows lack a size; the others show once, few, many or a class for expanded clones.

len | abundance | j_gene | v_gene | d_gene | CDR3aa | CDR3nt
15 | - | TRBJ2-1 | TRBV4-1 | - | CASSQDGTGADEQFF | TGCGCCAGCAGCCAAGACGGGACGGGGGCGGATGAGCAGTTCTTC
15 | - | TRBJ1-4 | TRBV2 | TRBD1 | CASRSRDRVMKKLFF | TGTGCCAGCAGATCCCGGGACAGGGTAATGAAAAAACTGTTTTTT
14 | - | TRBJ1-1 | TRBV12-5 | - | CASGSGTYNTEAFF | TGTGCTAGTGGTTCCGGGACCTATAACACTGAAGCTTTCTTT
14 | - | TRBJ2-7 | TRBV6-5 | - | CASRSWRSSYEQYF | TGTGCCAGCAGAAGTTGGAGGAGCTCCTACGAGCAGTACTTC
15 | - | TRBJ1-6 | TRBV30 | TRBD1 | CAWSWGDRDNSPLHF | TGTGCCTGGAGTTGGGGAGACAGGGATAATTCACCCCTCCACTTT
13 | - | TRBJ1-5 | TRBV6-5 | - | CASSYNSHQPQHF | TGTGCCAGCAGTTACAACAGCCATCAGCCCCAGCATTTT
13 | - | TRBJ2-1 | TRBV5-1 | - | CASSFELAGEQFF | TGCGCCAGCAGCTTCGAACTAGCTGGTGAGCAGTTCTTC
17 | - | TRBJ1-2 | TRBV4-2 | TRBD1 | CASSQVPGGNINYGYTF | TGTGCCAGCAGCCAAGTCCCAGGGGGCAATATTAACTATGGCTACACCTTC
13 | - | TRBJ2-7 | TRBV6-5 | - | CASTDRNSYEQYF | TGTGCCAGCACCGACAGGAACTCCTACGAGCAGTACTTC
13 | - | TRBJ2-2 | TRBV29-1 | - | CSVERQNTGELFF | TGCAGCGTTGAAAGACAGAACACCGGGGAGCTGTTTTTT
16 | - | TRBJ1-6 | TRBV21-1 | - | CASSKEGGASYSPLHF | TGTGCCAGCAGCAAAGAAGGAGGGGCGAGTTATTCACCCCTCCACTTT
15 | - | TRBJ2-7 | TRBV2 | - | CASSEAKGSSYEQYF | TGTGCCAGCAGTGAAGCTAAGGGGAGCTCCTACGAGCAGTACTTC
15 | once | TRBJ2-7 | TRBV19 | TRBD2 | CASSLTSGGRYEQYF | TGTGCCAGTAGCCTCACTAGCGGGGGTCGGTACGAGCAGTACTTC
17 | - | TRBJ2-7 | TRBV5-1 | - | CASSFSTTGQGAYEQYF | TGCGCCAGCAGCTTTTCTACGACAGGCCAAGGGGCCTACGAGCAGTACTTC
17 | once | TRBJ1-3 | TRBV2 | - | CASSEALGKSSGNTIYF | TGTGCCAGCAGTGAAGCTCTGGGGAAGAGCTCTGGAAACACCATATATTTT
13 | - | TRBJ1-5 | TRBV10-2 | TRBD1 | CASSWTGDQPQHF | TGCGCCAGCAGTTGGACAGGGGATCAGCCCCAGCATTTT
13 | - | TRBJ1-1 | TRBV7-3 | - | CASSSTQNTEAFF | TGTGCCAGCAGCTCAACACAGAACACTGAAGCTTTCTTT
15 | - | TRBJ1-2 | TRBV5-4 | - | CASSLGQTANYGYTF | TGTGCCAGCAGCTTGGGACAGACTGCTAACTATGGCTACACCTTC
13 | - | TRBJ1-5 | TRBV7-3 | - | CASSTDRNQPQHF | TGTGCCAGCAGTACAGACAGGAATCAGCCCCAGCATTTT
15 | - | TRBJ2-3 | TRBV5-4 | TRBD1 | CASSWTGPSTDTQYF | TGTGCCAGCAGCTGGACAGGGCCGAGCACAGATACGCAGTATTTT
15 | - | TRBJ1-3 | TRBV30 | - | CAWSVRGQLGNTIYF | TGTGCCTGGAGTGTACGGGGGCAGTTGGGAAACACCATATATTTT
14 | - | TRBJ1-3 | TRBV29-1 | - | CSVVMTNSGNTIYF | TGCAGCGTTGTGATGACTAACTCTGGAAACACCATATATTTT